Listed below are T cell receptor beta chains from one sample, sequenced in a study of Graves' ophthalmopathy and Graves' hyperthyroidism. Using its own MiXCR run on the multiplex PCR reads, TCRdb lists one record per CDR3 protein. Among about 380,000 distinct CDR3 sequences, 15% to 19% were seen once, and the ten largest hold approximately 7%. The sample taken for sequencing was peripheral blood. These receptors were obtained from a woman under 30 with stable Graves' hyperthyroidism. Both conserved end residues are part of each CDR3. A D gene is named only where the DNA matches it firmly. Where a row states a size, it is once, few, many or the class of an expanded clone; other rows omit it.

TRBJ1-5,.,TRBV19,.,TGTGCCAGTAGTATGCAGGGCAGAGACAATCAGCCCCAGCATTTT,CASSMQGRDNQPQHF
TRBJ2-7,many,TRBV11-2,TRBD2,TGTGCCAGCAGCTTGCTCTCCTCTAGCGGGGTGTACGAGCAGTACTTC,CASSLLSSSGVYEQYF
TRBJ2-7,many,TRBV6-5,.,TGTGCCAGCATAGGAGCGGCACCTTTCGGCGGGGAGCAGTACTTC,CASIGAAPFGGEQYF
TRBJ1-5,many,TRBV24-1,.,TGTGCCACCAGTGAGAGGGTGGGTAGCAATCAGCCCCAGCATTTT,CATSERVGSNQPQHF
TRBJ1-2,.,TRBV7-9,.,TGTGCCAGCAGCCCCGACAGTAGACCCTATGGCTACACCTTC,CASSPDSRPYGYTF
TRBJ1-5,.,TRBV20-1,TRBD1,TGCAGTGCTAGTGAAGGGACAGGGGAGAATGCACAGCCCCAGCATTTT,CSASEGTGENAQPQHF
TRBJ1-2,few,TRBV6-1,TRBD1,TGTGCCAGCAGTCGACAGGGGGTACTCTATGGCTACACCTTC,CASSRQGVLYGYTF
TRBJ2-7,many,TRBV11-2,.,TGTGCCAGCGTCGGGACCCCTACATTGGACGAGCAGTACTTC,CASVGTPTLDEQYF
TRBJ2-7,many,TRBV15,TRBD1,TGTGCCACCAGCCAAGACAGGGACACTCAGTACTTC,CATSQDRDTQYF
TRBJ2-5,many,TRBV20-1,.,TGCAGTGCTTACCCCCGGGCCCTGGGGCGAGAGACCCAGTACTTC,CSAYPRALGRETQYF
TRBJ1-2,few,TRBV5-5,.,TGTGCCAGCAGCTTGGCCCCGGAGGGATACTATGGCTACACCTTC,CASSLAPEGYYGYTF
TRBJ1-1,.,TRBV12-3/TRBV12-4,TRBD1,TGTGCCAGCAGTATTTCCGGGACAGGCGGAACTGAAGCTTTCTTT,CASSISGTGGTEAFF
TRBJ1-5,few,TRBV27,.,TGTGCCAGCAGTTCTCTCGGGGGGGGCAATCAGCCCCAGCATTTT,CASSSLGGGNQPQHF
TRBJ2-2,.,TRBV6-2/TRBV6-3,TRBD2,TGTGCCACCGGGGGATCCGGGACTAGCGGGGGACACACCGGGGAGCTGTTTTTT,CATGGSGTSGGHTGELFF
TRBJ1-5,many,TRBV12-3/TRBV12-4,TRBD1,TGTGCCAGCAGTGGACAGGGAGATAGCAATCAGCCCCAGCATTTT,CASSGQGDSNQPQHF
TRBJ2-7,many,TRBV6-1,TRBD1,TGTGCCACCCAGGACAGGACCTACGGCGAGCAGTACTTC,CATQDRTYGEQYF
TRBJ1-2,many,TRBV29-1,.,TGCAGCGCCGAAGGGGGTTCACCCTATGGCTACACCTTC,CSAEGGSPYGYTF
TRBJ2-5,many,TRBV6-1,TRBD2,TGTGCCAGCAGTCCCCAGAATAGCGGGGGGGCCCGAGAGACCCAGTACTTC,CASSPQNSGGARETQYF
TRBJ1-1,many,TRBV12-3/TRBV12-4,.,TGTGCCAGCAGGACCGGGACACCGAACACTGAAGCTTTCTTT,CASRTGTPNTEAFF
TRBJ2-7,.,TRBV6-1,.,TGTGCCAGCAGTGAACAGGTAACCTACGAGCAGTACTTC,CASSEQVTYEQYF